The rows below give T cell receptor beta chains drawn from one sample of a study of T cell repertoires in cytomegalovirus infection. These TCRs are of unknown antigen specificity. TCRdb analysed the reads with MiXCR anew, one entry per CDR3 protein. The table records a few hundred thousand distinct CDR3 sequences, roughly 36% of them present only once. This material consisted of cultured PBMCs, taken from culture after CMV antigen stimulation. These TCRs come from a human donor in good health (CMV status not recorded). Some clones in this sample may be carry-over from other donors' samples. Each CDR3 is given with its conserved first and last residue. The D gene is left open where the match is weak. Where a row states a size, it is once, few, many or the class of an expanded clone; other rows omit it.

CDR3 length: 14
J gene: TRBJ2-1
clone size: few
D gene: .
V gene: TRBV6-4
CDR3 protein: CASSDPTRGNEQFF
CDR3 DNA: TGTGCCAGCAGTGACCCGACTAGGGGAAATGAGCAGTTCTTC

CDR3 length: 13
J gene: TRBJ2-5
clone size: .
D gene: .
V gene: TRBV5-4
CDR3 protein: CASSLPGYETQYF
CDR3 DNA: TGTGCCAGCAGCTTGCCGGGGTATGAGACCCAGTACTTC

CDR3 length: 20
J gene: TRBJ2-1
clone size: many
D gene: TRBD2
V gene: TRBV7-9
CDR3 protein: CASSLVALRTSGRFRNEQFF
CDR3 DNA: TGTGCCAGCAGCTTAGTAGCCCTCCGGACTAGCGGGAGGTTCAGGAATGAGCAGTTCTTC

CDR3 length: 12
J gene: TRBJ2-5
clone size: .
D gene: .
V gene: TRBV29-1
CDR3 protein: CSGTGPGETQYF
CDR3 DNA: TGCAGCGGTACCGGACCTGGGGAGACCCAGTACTTC

CDR3 length: 14
J gene: TRBJ2-7
clone size: few
D gene: TRBD1
V gene: TRBV7-9
CDR3 protein: CASSHWDSSYEQYF
CDR3 DNA: TGTGCCAGCAGCCACTGGGACAGCTCCTACGAGCAGTACTTC

CDR3 length: 14
J gene: TRBJ1-2
clone size: .
D gene: .
V gene: TRBV5-1
CDR3 protein: CASSLNSGPGGYTF
CDR3 DNA: TGCGCCAGCAGCCTCAACTCAGGCCCGGGAGGCTACACCTTC

CDR3 length: 15
J gene: TRBJ2-7
clone size: .
D gene: TRBD1
V gene: TRBV12-3/TRBV12-4
CDR3 protein: CASSYRQGSPYEQYF
CDR3 DNA: TGTGCCAGCAGTTACCGACAGGGGTCCCCCTACGAGCAGTACTTC

CDR3 length: 15
J gene: TRBJ2-3
clone size: many
D gene: TRBD2
V gene: TRBV12-3/TRBV12-4
CDR3 protein: CASSPTSASTDTQYF
CDR3 DNA: TGTGCCAGCAGCCCTACTAGCGCGAGCACAGATACGCAGTATTTT

CDR3 length: 17
J gene: TRBJ2-3
clone size: few
D gene: TRBD2
V gene: TRBV11-2
CDR3 protein: CASSRNRLAGATDTQYF
CDR3 DNA: TGTGCCAGCAGCCGGAATCGACTAGCGGGAGCCACAGATACGCAGTATTTT

CDR3 length: 13
J gene: TRBJ1-1
clone size: few
D gene: TRBD1
V gene: TRBV7-2
CDR3 protein: CASSLTGGGEAFF
CDR3 DNA: TGTGCCAGCAGCTTGACAGGGGGCGGAGAAGCTTTCTTT

CDR3 length: 15
J gene: TRBJ2-5
clone size: .
D gene: .
V gene: TRBV7-6
CDR3 protein: CASSLVGSLKETQYF
CDR3 DNA: TGTGCCAGCAGCTTAGTCGGCTCCCTTAAAGAGACCCAGTACTTC

CDR3 length: 8
J gene: TRBJ1-2
clone size: .
D gene: .
V gene: TRBV20-1
CDR3 protein: CSAPRGTF
CDR3 DNA: TGCAGTGCCCCGAGGGGGACCTTC

CDR3 length: 15
J gene: TRBJ2-7
clone size: .
D gene: .
V gene: TRBV27
CDR3 protein: CASSLSRGMGYEQYF
CDR3 DNA: TGTGCCAGCAGTTTATCACGGGGGATGGGGTACGAGCAGTACTTC

CDR3 length: 13
J gene: TRBJ2-1
clone size: .
D gene: TRBD2
V gene: TRBV29-1
CDR3 protein: CSVVREGHGEQFF
CDR3 DNA: TGCAGCGTTGTGCGGGAGGGCCATGGTGAGCAGTTCTTC

CDR3 length: 12
J gene: TRBJ2-5
clone size: .
D gene: .
V gene: TRBV28
CDR3 protein: CANSAGLETQYF
CDR3 DNA: TGTGCCAACAGTGCGGGATTAGAGACCCAGTACTTC

CDR3 length: 14
J gene: TRBJ2-3
clone size: once
D gene: .
V gene: TRBV7-3
CDR3 protein: CASSSNRDTDTQYF
CDR3 DNA: TGTGCCAGCAGCTCTAACAGGGATACAGATACGCAGTATTTT

CDR3 length: 14
J gene: TRBJ2-3
clone size: .
D gene: .
V gene: TRBV6-1
CDR3 protein: CASKDRSLPDTQYF
CDR3 DNA: TGTGCCAGCAAAGACAGGTCCCTCCCAGATACGCAGTATTTT

CDR3 length: 13
J gene: TRBJ2-2
clone size: .
D gene: .
V gene: TRBV11-1
CDR3 protein: CASSPPSPGELFF
CDR3 DNA: TGTGCCAGCAGCCCCCCCTCCCCCGGGGAGCTGTTTTTT

CDR3 length: 15
J gene: TRBJ1-5
clone size: .
D gene: .
V gene: TRBV6-2/TRBV6-3
CDR3 protein: CASSIDSTQNQPQHF
CDR3 DNA: TGTGCCAGCAGTATCGACAGCACCCAGAATCAGCCCCAGCATTTT

CDR3 length: 13
J gene: TRBJ1-1
clone size: .
D gene: TRBD1
V gene: TRBV19
CDR3 protein: CASSMGQGTEAFF
CDR3 DNA: TGTGCCAGTAGTATGGGACAGGGGACTGAAGCTTTCTTT

CDR3 length: 16
J gene: TRBJ2-1
clone size: few
D gene: .
V gene: TRBV7-6
CDR3 protein: CASSLKFRIDYNEQFF
CDR3 DNA: TGTGCCAGCAGCTTAAAGTTCAGAATCGACTACAATGAGCAGTTCTTC

CDR3 length: 15
J gene: TRBJ1-1
clone size: .
D gene: .
V gene: TRBV29-1
CDR3 protein: CSAAQTDRTYTEAFF
CDR3 DNA: TGCAGCGCCGCTCAGACAGACCGAACATACACTGAAGCTTTCTTT

CDR3 length: 15
J gene: TRBJ1-1
clone size: .
D gene: .
V gene: TRBV6-5
CDR3 protein: CASSYSIGSTTEAFF
CDR3 DNA: TGTGCCAGCAGTTACTCGATCGGCTCGACCACTGAAGCTTTCTTT

CDR3 length: 14
J gene: TRBJ1-1
clone size: .
D gene: .
V gene: TRBV7-9
CDR3 protein: CASSSLGGHTEAFF
CDR3 DNA: TGTGCCAGCAGCTCACTTGGGGGGCACACTGAAGCTTTCTTT

CDR3 length: 12
J gene: TRBJ2-7
clone size: few
D gene: .
V gene: TRBV7-6
CDR3 protein: CASSLSPQEQYF
CDR3 DNA: TGTGCCAGCAGCTTATCCCCCCAAGAGCAGTACTTC

CDR3 length: 16
J gene: TRBJ2-4
clone size: once
D gene: TRBD1
V gene: TRBV12-3/TRBV12-4
CDR3 protein: CASSYRGRKAKNIQYF
CDR3 DNA: TGTGCCAGCAGTTACAGGGGGCGTAAGGCCAAAAACATTCAGTACTTC

CDR3 length: 12
J gene: TRBJ1-2
clone size: few
D gene: .
V gene: TRBV12-3/TRBV12-4
CDR3 protein: CASSLVPYGYTF
CDR3 DNA: TGTGCCAGCAGTTTAGTTCCGTATGGCTACACCTTC

CDR3 length: 15
J gene: TRBJ2-5
clone size: .
D gene: TRBD2
V gene: TRBV7-2
CDR3 protein: CASSPLSGRAETQYF
CDR3 DNA: TGTGCCAGCAGCCCACTTAGCGGGAGGGCGGAGACCCAGTACTTC

CDR3 length: 15
J gene: TRBJ2-5
clone size: few
D gene: TRBD2
V gene: TRBV5-5
CDR3 protein: CASSRGLAVQETQYF
CDR3 DNA: TGTGCCAGCAGCCGCGGGCTAGCGGTACAAGAGACCCAGTACTTC

CDR3 length: 15
J gene: TRBJ2-1
clone size: many
D gene: .
V gene: TRBV7-6
CDR3 protein: CASSLVSGYNNEQFF
CDR3 DNA: TGTGCCAGCAGCTTAGTCAGCGGCTATAACAATGAGCAGTTCTTC

CDR3 length: 14
J gene: TRBJ2-7
clone size: few
D gene: .
V gene: TRBV29-1
CDR3 protein: CSVVQGNGLYEQYF
CDR3 DNA: TGCAGCGTTGTACAGGGTAATGGTCTCTACGAGCAGTACTTC

CDR3 length: 14
J gene: TRBJ1-2
clone size: .
D gene: .
V gene: TRBV6-4
CDR3 protein: CASSSGTRADGYTF
CDR3 DNA: TGTGCCAGCAGTAGCGGGACCCGGGCGGATGGCTACACCTTC

CDR3 length: 14
J gene: TRBJ1-2
clone size: .
D gene: .
V gene: TRBV20-1
CDR3 protein: CSARRMTENYGYTF
CDR3 DNA: TGCAGTGCTAGACGGATGACAGAGAACTATGGCTACACCTTC

CDR3 length: 13
J gene: TRBJ2-6
clone size: medium-sized
D gene: .
V gene: TRBV7-2
CDR3 protein: CASSFFGANVLTF
CDR3 DNA: TGTGCCAGCAGCTTTTTCGGGGCCAACGTCCTGACTTTC

CDR3 length: 17
J gene: TRBJ2-6
clone size: few
D gene: .
V gene: TRBV28
CDR3 protein: CASRSTGGGPGANVLTF
CDR3 DNA: TGTGCCAGCAGATCGACAGGTGGTGGACCTGGGGCCAACGTCCTGACTTTC

CDR3 length: 14
J gene: TRBJ2-1
clone size: .
D gene: TRBD2
V gene: TRBV6-4
CDR3 protein: CASSAGGPQSEQFF
CDR3 DNA: TGTGCCAGCAGTGCGGGGGGACCCCAATCTGAGCAGTTCTTC

CDR3 length: 16
J gene: TRBJ1-5
clone size: few
D gene: TRBD1
V gene: TRBV27
CDR3 protein: CASSTGTGKGNQPQHF
CDR3 DNA: TGTGCCAGCAGTACCGGGACAGGGAAGGGCAATCAGCCCCAGCATTTT

CDR3 length: 17
J gene: TRBJ1-5
clone size: many
D gene: .
V gene: TRBV4-1
CDR3 protein: CASRRTKMAGGNQPQHF
CDR3 DNA: TGCGCCAGCAGACGTACCAAAATGGCCGGAGGGAATCAGCCCCAGCATTTT

CDR3 length: 13
J gene: TRBJ2-3
clone size: .
D gene: TRBD1
V gene: TRBV30
CDR3 protein: CAVGTGGTDTQYF
CDR3 DNA: TGTGCGGTGGGGACAGGGGGCACAGATACGCAGTATTTT

CDR3 length: 14
J gene: TRBJ1-2
clone size: many
D gene: TRBD1
V gene: TRBV28
CDR3 protein: CASSPDRAIYGYTF
CDR3 DNA: TGTGCCAGCAGCCCGGACAGGGCCATCTATGGCTACACCTTC

CDR3 length: 13
J gene: TRBJ1-6
clone size: .
D gene: TRBD1
V gene: TRBV6-1
CDR3 protein: CASDRGSNSPLHF
CDR3 DNA: TGTGCCAGCGACAGGGGTAGTAATTCACCCCTCCACTTT

CDR3 length: 14
J gene: TRBJ2-7
clone size: few
D gene: .
V gene: TRBV28
CDR3 protein: CASSGTGVLREQYF
CDR3 DNA: TGTGCCAGCAGTGGGACGGGGGTATTACGGGAGCAGTACTTC

CDR3 length: 14
J gene: TRBJ2-1
clone size: many
D gene: .
V gene: TRBV5-1
CDR3 protein: CASSLAALNNEQFF
CDR3 DNA: TGCGCCAGCAGCTTGGCCGCGCTGAACAATGAGCAGTTCTTC

CDR3 length: 14
J gene: TRBJ1-1
clone size: .
D gene: TRBD1
V gene: TRBV20-1
CDR3 protein: CSARTGQGEAEAFF
CDR3 DNA: TGCAGTGCTAGAACTGGACAGGGAGAGGCTGAAGCTTTCTTT

CDR3 length: 15
J gene: TRBJ2-3
clone size: once
D gene: .
V gene: TRBV6-8
CDR3 protein: CASSYGGSFTDTQYF
CDR3 DNA: TGTGCCAGCAGTTATGGGGGTAGTTTTACAGATACGCAGTATTTT

CDR3 length: 16
J gene: TRBJ2-1
clone size: .
D gene: .
V gene: TRBV12-3/TRBV12-4
CDR3 protein: CASSFDQRSSYNEQFF
CDR3 DNA: TGTGCCAGCAGTTTTGACCAGCGGAGCTCCTACAATGAGCAGTTCTTC

CDR3 length: 13
J gene: TRBJ2-7
clone size: once
D gene: .
V gene: TRBV20-1
CDR3 protein: CSALDSAAYEQYF
CDR3 DNA: TGCAGTGCGCTGGACAGCGCAGCCTACGAGCAGTACTTC

CDR3 length: 20
J gene: TRBJ2-4
clone size: once
D gene: .
V gene: TRBV28
CDR3 protein: CASSDHTGTTHHAAKNIQYF
CDR3 DNA: TGTGCCAGCAGTGACCACACCGGGACAACCCATCACGCTGCCAAAAACATTCAGTACTTC

CDR3 length: 17
J gene: TRBJ2-7
clone size: few
D gene: TRBD2
V gene: TRBV7-6
CDR3 protein: CASSPRGLAGPSTEQYF
CDR3 DNA: TGTGCCAGCAGCCCCAGGGGACTAGCGGGCCCTTCGACAGAGCAGTACTTC

CDR3 length: 15
J gene: TRBJ1-2
clone size: few
D gene: TRBD1
V gene: TRBV7-3
CDR3 protein: CASSRTGGVDYGYTF
CDR3 DNA: TGTGCCAGCAGCCGGACAGGGGGCGTTGACTATGGCTACACCTTC

CDR3 length: 15
J gene: TRBJ2-2
clone size: once
D gene: TRBD2
V gene: TRBV5-4
CDR3 protein: CASSPSGRDGGELFF
CDR3 DNA: TGTGCCAGCAGCCCCAGCGGGAGGGATGGCGGGGAGCTGTTTTTT

CDR3 length: 14
J gene: TRBJ1-4
clone size: few
D gene: TRBD1
V gene: TRBV2
CDR3 protein: CASSEQGDNEKLFF
CDR3 DNA: TGTGCCAGCAGCGAACAGGGGGATAATGAAAAACTGTTTTTT

CDR3 length: 15
J gene: TRBJ2-5
clone size: .
D gene: TRBD2
V gene: TRBV4-1
CDR3 protein: CASSQLTSGMRAQYF
CDR3 DNA: TGCGCCAGCAGCCAACTGACTAGCGGGATGCGGGCCCAGTACTTC

CDR3 length: 15
J gene: TRBJ2-5
clone size: .
D gene: TRBD2
V gene: TRBV7-2
CDR3 protein: CASSRGLARKETQYF
CDR3 DNA: TGTGCCAGCAGCAGGGGACTAGCGCGAAAAGAGACCCAGTACTTC

CDR3 length: 15
J gene: TRBJ2-5
clone size: few
D gene: .
V gene: TRBV7-2
CDR3 protein: CASSLNGGLMETQYF
CDR3 DNA: TGTGCCAGCAGTCTAAACGGGGGATTAATGGAGACCCAGTACTTC

CDR3 length: 14
J gene: TRBJ2-1
clone size: few
D gene: .
V gene: TRBV6-6
CDR3 protein: CASSLAVLGNEQFF
CDR3 DNA: TGTGCCAGCAGTCTAGCAGTCTTAGGGAATGAGCAGTTCTTC

CDR3 length: 17
J gene: TRBJ2-1
clone size: few
D gene: TRBD2
V gene: TRBV4-3
CDR3 protein: CASSASHGGLAGNEQFF
CDR3 DNA: TGCGCCAGCAGCGCATCTCATGGGGGACTAGCGGGGAATGAGCAGTTCTTC

CDR3 length: 15
J gene: TRBJ2-1
clone size: once
D gene: TRBD1
V gene: TRBV5-4
CDR3 protein: CASSLRGTGYNEQFF
CDR3 DNA: TGTGCCAGCAGCTTACGGGGGACAGGGTACAATGAGCAGTTCTTC

CDR3 length: 13
J gene: TRBJ1-1
clone size: .
D gene: .
V gene: TRBV7-9
CDR3 protein: CASSLRVDSEAFF
CDR3 DNA: TGTGCCAGCAGCTTAAGGGTAGACTCTGAAGCTTTCTTT